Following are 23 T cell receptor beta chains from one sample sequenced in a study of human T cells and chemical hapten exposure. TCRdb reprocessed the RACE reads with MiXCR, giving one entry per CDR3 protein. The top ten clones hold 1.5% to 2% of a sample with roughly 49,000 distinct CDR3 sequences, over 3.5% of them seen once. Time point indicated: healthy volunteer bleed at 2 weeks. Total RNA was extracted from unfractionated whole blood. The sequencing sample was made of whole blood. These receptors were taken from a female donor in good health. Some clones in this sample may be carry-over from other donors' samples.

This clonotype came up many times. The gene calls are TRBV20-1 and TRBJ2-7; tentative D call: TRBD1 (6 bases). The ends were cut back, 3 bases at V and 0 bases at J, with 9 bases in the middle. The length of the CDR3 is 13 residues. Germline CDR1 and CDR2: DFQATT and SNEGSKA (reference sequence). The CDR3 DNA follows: TGCAGTGCTAGTCAGGGGACCTCCTACGAGCAGTACTTC. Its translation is CSASQGTSYEQYF.

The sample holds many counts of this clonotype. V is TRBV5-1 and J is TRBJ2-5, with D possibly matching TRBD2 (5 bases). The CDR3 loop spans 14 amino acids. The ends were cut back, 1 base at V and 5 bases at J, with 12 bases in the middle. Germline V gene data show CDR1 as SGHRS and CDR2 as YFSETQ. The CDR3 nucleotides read TGCGCCAGCAGCTTGATGAGTAGCGAGGAGACCCAGTACTTC. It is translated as CASSLMSSEETQYF. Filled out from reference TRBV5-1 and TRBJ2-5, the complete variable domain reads KAGVTQTPRYLIKTRGQQVTLSCSPISGHRSVSWYQQTPGQGLQFLFEYFSETQRNKGNFPGRFSGRQFSNSRSEMNVSTLELGDSALYLCASSLMSSEETQYFGPGTRLLVL.

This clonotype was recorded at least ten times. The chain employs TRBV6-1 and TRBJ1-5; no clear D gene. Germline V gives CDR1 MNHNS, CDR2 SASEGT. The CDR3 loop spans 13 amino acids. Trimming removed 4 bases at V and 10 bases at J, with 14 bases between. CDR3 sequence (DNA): TGTGCCAGCAGTGTCACTAGGGATTCCCCCCAGCATTTT. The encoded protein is CASSVTRDSPQHF.

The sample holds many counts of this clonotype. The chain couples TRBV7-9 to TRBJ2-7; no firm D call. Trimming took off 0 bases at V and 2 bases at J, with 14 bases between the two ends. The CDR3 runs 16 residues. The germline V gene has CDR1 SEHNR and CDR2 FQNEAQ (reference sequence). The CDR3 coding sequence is TGTGCCAGCAGCTTAGCTCTGGGTCGGAGAGCCTACGAGCAGTACTTC. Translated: CASSLALGRRAYEQYF.

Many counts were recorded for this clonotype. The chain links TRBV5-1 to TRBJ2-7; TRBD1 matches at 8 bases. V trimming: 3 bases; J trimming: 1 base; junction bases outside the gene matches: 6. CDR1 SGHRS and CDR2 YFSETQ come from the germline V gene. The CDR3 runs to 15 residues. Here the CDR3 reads CASSYGQGISYEQYF. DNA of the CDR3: TGCGCCAGCAGCTACGGACAGGGCATTTCCTACGAGCAGTACTTC.

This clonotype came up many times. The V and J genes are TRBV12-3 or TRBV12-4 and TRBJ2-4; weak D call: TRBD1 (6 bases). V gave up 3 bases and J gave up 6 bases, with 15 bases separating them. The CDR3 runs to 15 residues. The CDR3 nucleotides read TGTGCCAGCAGTTTTGCAGGGGTGATAGTAAACATTCAGTACTTC. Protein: CASSFAGVIVNIQYF.

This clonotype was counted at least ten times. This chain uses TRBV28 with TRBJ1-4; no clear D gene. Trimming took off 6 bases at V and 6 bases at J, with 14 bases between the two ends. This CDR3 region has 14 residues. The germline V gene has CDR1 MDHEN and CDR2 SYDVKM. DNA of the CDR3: TGTGCCAGCAGCTACGGACGGAACCATGAAAAACTGTTTTTT. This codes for CASSYGRNHEKLFF.

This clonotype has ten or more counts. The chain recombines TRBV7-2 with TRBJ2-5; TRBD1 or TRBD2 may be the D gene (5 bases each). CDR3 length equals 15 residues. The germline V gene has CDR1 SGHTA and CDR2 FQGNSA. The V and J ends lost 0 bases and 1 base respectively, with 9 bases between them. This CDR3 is CASSLAMGVQETQYF. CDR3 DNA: TGTGCCAGCAGCTTAGCGATGGGGGTCCAAGAGACCCAGTACTTC.

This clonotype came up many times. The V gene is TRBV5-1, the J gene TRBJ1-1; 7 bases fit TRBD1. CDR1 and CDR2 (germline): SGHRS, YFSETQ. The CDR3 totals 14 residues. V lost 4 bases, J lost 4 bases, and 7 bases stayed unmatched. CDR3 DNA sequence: TGCGCCAGCAGCGTGACAGGGATGGGCACTGAAGCTTTCTTT. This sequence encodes CASSVTGMGTEAFF.

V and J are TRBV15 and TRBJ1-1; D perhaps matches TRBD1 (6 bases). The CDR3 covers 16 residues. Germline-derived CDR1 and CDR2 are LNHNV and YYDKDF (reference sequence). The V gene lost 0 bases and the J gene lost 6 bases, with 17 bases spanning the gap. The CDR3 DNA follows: TGTGCCACCAGCAGAGATCAAGGGGGGGGTGGATCTGAAGCTTTCTTT. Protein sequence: CATSRDQGGGGSEAFF.

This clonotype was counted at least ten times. The CDR3 loop reads CASSARGPWTPLHF. The CDR3 DNA reads as TGTGCCAGCAGCGCACGGGGCCCTTGGACCCCCCTCCACTTT. The chain carries TRBV13 and TRBJ1-6; the D gene is possibly TRBD1 (5 bases). This CDR3 is built from 14 residues. Germline V gives CDR1 PRHDT, CDR2 FYEKMQ (reference sequence). Trimming removed 5 bases at V and 13 bases at J, with 18 bases between.

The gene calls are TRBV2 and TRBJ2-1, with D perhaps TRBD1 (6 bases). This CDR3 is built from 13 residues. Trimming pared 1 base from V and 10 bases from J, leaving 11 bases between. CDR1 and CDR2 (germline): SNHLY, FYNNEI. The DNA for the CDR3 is TGTGCCAGCAGTGAAGACAGGGAGTACGAGCAGTTCTTC. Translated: CASSEDREYEQFF.

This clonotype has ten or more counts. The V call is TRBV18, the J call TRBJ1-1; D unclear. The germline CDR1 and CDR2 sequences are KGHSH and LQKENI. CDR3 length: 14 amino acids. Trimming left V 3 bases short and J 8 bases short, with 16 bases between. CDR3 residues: CASSPRRELAEAFF. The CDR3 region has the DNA TGTGCCAGCTCACCTCGAAGGGAGTTGGCCGAAGCTTTCTTT.

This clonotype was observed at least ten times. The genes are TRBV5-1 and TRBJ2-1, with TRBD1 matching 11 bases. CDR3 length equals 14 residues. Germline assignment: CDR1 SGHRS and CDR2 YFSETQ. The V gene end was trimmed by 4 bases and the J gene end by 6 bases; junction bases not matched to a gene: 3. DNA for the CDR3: TGCGCCAGCAGCCTCGGGACAGGGGGCAATGAGCAGTTCTTC. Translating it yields CASSLGTGGNEQFF.

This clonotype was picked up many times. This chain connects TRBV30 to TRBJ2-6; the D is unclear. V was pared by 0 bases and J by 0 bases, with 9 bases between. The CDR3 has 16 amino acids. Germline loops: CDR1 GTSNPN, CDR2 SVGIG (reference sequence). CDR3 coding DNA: TGTGCCTGGAGTGTAAAGGGAATCTCTGGGGCCAACGTCCTGACTTTC. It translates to CAWSVKGISGANVLTF.

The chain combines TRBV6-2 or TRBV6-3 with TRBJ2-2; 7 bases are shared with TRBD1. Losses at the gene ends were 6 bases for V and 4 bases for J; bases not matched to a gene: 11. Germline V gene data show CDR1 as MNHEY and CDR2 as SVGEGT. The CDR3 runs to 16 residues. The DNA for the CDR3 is TGTGCCAGCAGCACAGGGGTAAACGATGTCACCGGGGAGCTGTTTTTT. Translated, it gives CASSTGVNDVTGELFF.

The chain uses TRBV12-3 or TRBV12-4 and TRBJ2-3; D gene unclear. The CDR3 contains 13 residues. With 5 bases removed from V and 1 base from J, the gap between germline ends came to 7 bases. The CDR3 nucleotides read TGTGCCAGCAGTCGAAAAGGCACAGATACGCAGTATTTT. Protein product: CASSRKGTDTQYF.

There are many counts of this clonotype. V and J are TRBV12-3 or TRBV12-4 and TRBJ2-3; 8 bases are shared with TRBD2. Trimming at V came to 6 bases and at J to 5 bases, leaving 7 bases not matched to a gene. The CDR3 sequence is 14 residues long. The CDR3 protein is CASRPGLAQDTQYF. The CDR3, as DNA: TGTGCCAGCAGACCCGGACTAGCTCAAGATACGCAGTATTTT.

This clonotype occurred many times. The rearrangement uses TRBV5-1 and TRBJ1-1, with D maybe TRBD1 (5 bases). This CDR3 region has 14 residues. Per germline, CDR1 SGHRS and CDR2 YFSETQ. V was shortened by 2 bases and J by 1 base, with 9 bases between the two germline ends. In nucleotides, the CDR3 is TGCGCCAGCAGCTTTGCAGGGAAGAACACTGAAGCTTTCTTT. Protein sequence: CASSFAGKNTEAFF.

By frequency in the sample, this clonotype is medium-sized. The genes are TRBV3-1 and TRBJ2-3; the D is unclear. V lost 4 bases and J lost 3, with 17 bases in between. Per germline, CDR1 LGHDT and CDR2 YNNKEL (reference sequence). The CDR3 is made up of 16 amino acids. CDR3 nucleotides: TGTGCCAGCAGCCCCGTTTGGGCGGAAAATACAGATACGCAGTATTTT. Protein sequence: CASSPVWAENTDTQYF.

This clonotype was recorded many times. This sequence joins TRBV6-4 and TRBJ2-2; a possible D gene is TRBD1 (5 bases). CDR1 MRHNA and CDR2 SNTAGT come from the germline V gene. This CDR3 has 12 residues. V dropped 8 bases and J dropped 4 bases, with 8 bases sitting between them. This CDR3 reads CASGAITGELFF. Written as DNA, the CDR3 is TGTGCCAGCGGGGCAATCACCGGGGAGCTGTTTTTT.

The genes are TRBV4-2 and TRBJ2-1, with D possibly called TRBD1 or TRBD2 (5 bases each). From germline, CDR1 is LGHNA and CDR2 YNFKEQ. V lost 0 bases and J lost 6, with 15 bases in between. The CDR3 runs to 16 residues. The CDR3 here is CASSQDLLGESNEQFF. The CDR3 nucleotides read TGTGCCAGCAGCCAAGATCTTCTGGGGGAGAGCAATGAGCAGTTCTTC.

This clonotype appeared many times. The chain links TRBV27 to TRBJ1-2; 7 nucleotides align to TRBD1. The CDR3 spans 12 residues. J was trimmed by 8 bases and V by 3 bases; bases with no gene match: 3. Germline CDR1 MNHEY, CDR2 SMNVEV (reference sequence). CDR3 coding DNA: TGTGCCAGCAGTTTTAAGGGGGCGGGCTACACCTTC. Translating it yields CASSFKGAGYTF.